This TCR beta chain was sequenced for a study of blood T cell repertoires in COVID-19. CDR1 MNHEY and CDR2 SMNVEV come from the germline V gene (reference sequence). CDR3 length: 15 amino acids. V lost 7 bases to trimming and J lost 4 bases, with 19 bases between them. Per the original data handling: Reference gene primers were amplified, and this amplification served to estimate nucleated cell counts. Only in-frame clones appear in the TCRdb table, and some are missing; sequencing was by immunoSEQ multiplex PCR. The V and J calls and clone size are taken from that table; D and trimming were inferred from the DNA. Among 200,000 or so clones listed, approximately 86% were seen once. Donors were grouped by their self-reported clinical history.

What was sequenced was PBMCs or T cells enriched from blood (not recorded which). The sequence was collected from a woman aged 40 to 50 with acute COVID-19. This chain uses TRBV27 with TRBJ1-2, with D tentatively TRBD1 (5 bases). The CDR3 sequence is CASMGSGGTLYGYTF. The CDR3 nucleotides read TGTGCCAGCATGGGTTCGGGAGGGACCCTCTATGGCTACACCTTC.